The rows below give T cell receptor beta chains drawn from one sample of a study of blood T cell repertoires in COVID-19. Produced via immunoSEQ multiplex PCR; TCRdb's table is partial and in-frame only. The table shows under 200,000 clones, with 82% occurring only once. Sample: PBMCs or T cells enriched from blood (not recorded which). These receptors all stem from a woman aged 55-69 years with acute COVID-19. Each CDR3 is given with its conserved first and last residue. D genes are given only for firm matches. A row's size may be missing; if present it is once, few, many or a size class.

CDR3 protein | CDR3 DNA | CDR3 length | clone size | J gene | V gene | D gene
CASSPQGDYGYTF | TGTGCCAGCAGCCCACAGGGAGACTATGGCTACACCTTC | 13 | NA | TRBJ1-2 | TRBV11-2 | NA
CASSLGLAGGPEEQFF | TGTGCCAGCAGCTTGGGACTAGCGGGAGGGCCAGAGGAGCAGTTCTTC | 16 | NA | TRBJ2-1 | TRBV5-4 | TRBD2
CASSEVALAGGTDTQYF | TGCGCCAGCAGCGAAGTGGCTCTAGCGGGGGGCACAGATACGCAGTATTTT | 17 | NA | TRBJ2-3 | TRBV4-3 | TRBD2
CASSSVGGNYGYTF | TGTGCCAGCAGCTCAGTCGGGGGTAACTATGGCTACACCTTC | 14 | NA | TRBJ1-2 | TRBV13 | NA
CASSLTGTSTYEQYF | TGTGCCAGCAGCTTGACCGGGACTAGCACCTACGAGCAGTACTTC | 15 | NA | TRBJ2-7 | TRBV9 | TRBD2
CASSGGGMAQETQYF | TGCGCCAGCAGCGGAGGCGGGATGGCACAAGAGACCCAGTACTTC | 15 | NA | TRBJ2-5 | TRBV5-1 | NA
CASSPEGGRIREQYF | TGTGCCAGCAGCCCGGAGGGCGGGAGGATCCGGGAGCAGTACTTC | 15 | once | TRBJ2-7 | TRBV7-2 | TRBD2
CASSRGLYNEQYF | TGTGCCAGTTCGCGGGGCCTCTACAACGAGCAGTACTTC | 13 | NA | TRBJ2-7 | TRBV6-6 | NA
CASSQDDRVGTEAFF | TGCGCCAGCAGCCAAGATGACAGGGTAGGCACTGAAGCTTTCTTT | 15 | NA | TRBJ1-1 | TRBV4-3 | TRBD1
CASIGTGTPAQHF | TGTGCCAGCATCGGAACCGGGACTCCCGCCCAGCATTTT | 13 | NA | TRBJ1-5 | TRBV28 | NA
CASSSGTAYSNQPQHF | TGTGCCAGTAGTAGCGGGACAGCCTATAGCAATCAGCCCCAGCATTTT | 16 | NA | TRBJ1-5 | TRBV19 | TRBD1
CAISGGTENTEAFF | TGTGCCATCAGTGGCGGGACGGAGAACACTGAAGCTTTCTTT | 14 | NA | TRBJ1-1 | TRBV10-3 | NA